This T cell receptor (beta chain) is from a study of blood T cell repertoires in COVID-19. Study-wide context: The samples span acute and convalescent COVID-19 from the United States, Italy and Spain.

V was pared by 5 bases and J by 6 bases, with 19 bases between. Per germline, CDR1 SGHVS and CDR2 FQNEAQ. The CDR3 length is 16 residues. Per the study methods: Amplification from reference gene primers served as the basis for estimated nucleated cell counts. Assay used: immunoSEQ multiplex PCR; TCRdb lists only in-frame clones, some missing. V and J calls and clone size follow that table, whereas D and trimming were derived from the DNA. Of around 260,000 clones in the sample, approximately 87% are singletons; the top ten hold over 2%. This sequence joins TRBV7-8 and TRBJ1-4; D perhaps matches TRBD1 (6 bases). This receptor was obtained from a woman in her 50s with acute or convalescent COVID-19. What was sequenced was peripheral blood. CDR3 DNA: TGTGCCAGCAGCAGATCCACAGGGCGTGAGGATGAAAAACTGTTTTTT. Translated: CASSRSTGREDEKLFF.